This T cell receptor (beta chain) is drawn from a study of regulatory T cells in long-lasting Graves disease. The study, taken as a whole, reports: New patients shared approximately 1,000 public clonotypes, and persistent patients shared more, with about 2,500.

The authors built TCR beta libraries using iRepertoire HTBI primers and Arm-PCR of CDR3 regions. TCRdb used MiXCR to reprocess the multiplex PCR reads, holding one entry per CDR3 protein. The sample contains around 460,000 distinct CDR3 sequences, about 20% of which appear only once. V was clipped by 4 bases and J by 6 bases, with 13 bases between them. Germline V CDR1 and CDR2: LNHDA, SQIVND (reference sequence). The length of the CDR3 is 13 residues. The time point here: persistent/refractory GD, antithyroid drugs over 5 years with positive TRAb. Following extraction of RNA from PBMCs, that RNA was used to make the TCR library. This clonotype was detected a few times. The antigen remains undetermined.

The source material was peripheral blood mononuclear cells (PBMCs), sampled when the disease was refractory, from a patient treated with antithyroid drugs. The sequence derives from a female donor with Graves disease. This chain links TRBV19 with TRBJ2-7, with D maybe TRBD2 (6 bases). For the CDR3, the DNA is TGTGCCAGTAGTACCTCACCGACTAGCGAGCAGTACTTC. This gives the protein CASSTSPTSEQYF.